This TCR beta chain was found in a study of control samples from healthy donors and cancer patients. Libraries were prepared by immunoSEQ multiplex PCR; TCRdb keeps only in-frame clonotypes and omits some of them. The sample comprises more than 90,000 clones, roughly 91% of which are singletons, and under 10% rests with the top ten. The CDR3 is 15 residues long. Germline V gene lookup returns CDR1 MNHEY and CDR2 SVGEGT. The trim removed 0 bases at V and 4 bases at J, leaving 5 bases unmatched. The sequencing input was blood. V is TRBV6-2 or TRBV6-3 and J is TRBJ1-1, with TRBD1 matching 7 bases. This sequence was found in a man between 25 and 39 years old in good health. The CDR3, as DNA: TGTGCCAGCAGTTACTCGACAGGGAGTCGCACTGAAGCTTTCTTT. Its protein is CASSYSTGSRTEAFF.